This passage covers 29 T cell receptor beta chains from one sample sequenced in a study of cytomegalovirus exposure and HLA in healthy donors. With 60 Vbeta and 13 Jbeta primers, the PCR was carried out. The table came from immunoSEQ multiplex PCR; TCRdb's copy has only in-frame clones and leaves some out. This table has roughly 150,000 clones, roughly 83% appearing once. Source material: PBMCs. The receptor source for this set is a man aged 25-45 years in good health and CMV-seronegative.

The CDR3 spells CSVALRWVGASGNTIYF. CDR3 in DNA: TGCAGCGTTGCCCTCCGTTGGGTAGGGGCGAGTGGAAACACCATATATTTT. The chain links TRBV29-1 to TRBJ1-3; possibly TRBD1 for D (5 bases). The germline V gene encodes CDR1 SQVTM and CDR2 ANQGSEA. CDR3 size: 17 residues. Trimming removed 4 bases at V and 3 bases at J, with 22 bases between.

V and J are TRBV7-6 and TRBJ1-1; D is ambiguous. There are 13 residues in the CDR3. Germline V gene sequence: CDR1 SGHVS, CDR2 FNYEAQ. The V and J ends lost 1 base and 2 bases respectively, with 5 bases between them. CDR3 protein: CASSLVRNTEAFF. The CDR3 DNA reads as TGTGCCAGCAGCTTAGTCAGAAACACTGAAGCTTTCTTT. Using reference TRBV7-6 and TRBJ1-1 for the parts outside the CDR3, the full variable domain is GAGVSQSPRYKVTKRGQDVALRCDPISGHVSLYWYRQALGQGPEFLTYFNYEAQQDKSGLPNDRFSAERPEGSISTLTIQRTEQRDSAMYRCASSLVRNTEAFFGQGTRLTVV.

This clone has just one count. V is TRBV30 and J is TRBJ2-5; D is perhaps TRBD1 (5 bases). The closer fit of TRBJ2-7 to the DNA end suggests the J call may be wrong. CDR3 length: 12 amino acids. In germline, CDR1 is GTSNPN, CDR2 SVGIG (reference sequence). Here the CDR3 reads CAWSQGTHEQYF. The CDR3 bases are TGTGCCTGGAGTCAGGGTACGCACGAGCAGTACTTC.

The chain recombines TRBV7-6 with TRBJ1-5, with 7 positions matching TRBD1. Germline CDR1 is SGHVS and CDR2 is FNYEAQ. Unmatched junction bases numbered 5, after V lost 2 bases and J lost 4 bases. CDR3 size: 15 residues. CDR3 sequence: CASSLRQGPNQPQHF. The CDR3 nucleotides are TGTGCCAGCAGCTTAAGACAGGGACCTAATCAGCCCCAGCATTTT.

The genes are TRBV18 and TRBJ2-3, with 8 bases identical to TRBD2. The V and J ends lost 1 base and 4 bases, in that order; junction bases with no gene match: 4. This CDR3 spans 15 amino acids. CDR1 is KGHSH and CDR2 is LQKENI in the germline V gene. The CDR3 region is CASSPLAGGSDTQYF. The CDR3 DNA is TGTGCCAGCTCACCACTGGCGGGAGGCTCAGATACGCAGTATTTT. The whole variable domain, filled in from reference TRBV18 and TRBJ2-3, reads NAGVMQNPRHLVRRRGQEARLRCSPMKGHSHVYWYRQLPEEGLKFMVYLQKENIIDESGMPKERFSAEFPKEGPSILRIQQVVRGDSAAYFCASSPLAGGSDTQYFGPGTRLTVL.

V is TRBV6-5 and J is TRBJ1-6; TRBD1 aligns across 8 bases. The ends lost 5 bases at V and 6 bases at J; junction bases unmatched: 6. This CDR3 contains 15 residues. The germline gives CDR1 MNHEY, CDR2 SVGAGI. CDR3 in amino acids: CASSPRTGLNSPLHF. The CDR3, as DNA: TGTGCCAGCAGTCCAAGGACAGGGCTTAATTCACCCCTCCACTTT.

The chain has TRBV5-1 and TRBJ1-1; 9 positions agree with TRBD1. J lost 1 base, V lost 5 bases, and 9 bases had no gene match. CDR3 size: 16 residues. Germline V CDR1 and CDR2: SGHRS, YFSETQ. Written as DNA, the CDR3 is TGCGCCAGCAGATCCGTACAGGGGGCGCGGAACACTGAAGCTTTCTTT. This codes for CASRSVQGARNTEAFF.

The V and J genes are TRBV5-1 and TRBJ1-2; D is perhaps TRBD1 (6 bases). V was trimmed by 2 bases and J by 0 bases, leaving 11 bases between them. CDR1 SGHRS and CDR2 YFSETQ come from the germline V gene. CDR3 length: 15 residues. CDR3 bases: TGCGCCAGCAGCTTACGGGACACCCCTAACTATGGCTACACCTTC. This translates into CASSLRDTPNYGYTF.

The chain links TRBV2 to TRBJ2-5; tentative D call: TRBD2 (6 bases). V dropped 6 bases and J dropped 2 bases, with 16 bases sitting between them. The CDR3 runs 15 residues. CDR1 is SNHLY, CDR2 FYNNEI, per germline. This CDR3 reads CASSATIRGQETQYF. The DNA for the CDR3 is TGTGCCAGCAGCGCGACAATTCGGGGGCAAGAGACCCAGTACTTC.

This rearrangement joins TRBV30 to TRBJ1-5, with D maybe TRBD1 (5 bases). The CDR3 extends over 15 amino acids. V lost 1 base and J lost 7, with 17 bases in between. The V gene's germline CDR1 is GTSNPN and CDR2 SVGIG (reference sequence). CDR3 nucleotides: TGTGCCTGGAGTGACATAGGGGATGAGTACCAGCCCCAGCATTTT. It specifies CAWSDIGDEYQPQHF.

This chain joins TRBV21-1 and TRBJ1-1; TRBD1, the table's D call, lacks a check against the DNA. TRBV21-1 is labeled a pseudogene. CDR3 length equals 15 residues. CDR3 sequence: CASSPTGGQNTEAFF. As DNA, the CDR3 is TGTGCCAGCAGCCCAACAGGGGGTCAAAACACTGAAGCTTTCTTT.

The chain uses TRBV4-2 and TRBJ2-1, with 9 bases matching TRBD2. The CDR3 has 17 residues. The V and J ends lost 0 bases and 7 bases, in that order; junction bases with no gene match: 10. The germline gives CDR1 LGHNA, CDR2 YNFKEQ. The chain's CDR3 is CASSQDPLAGWGNEQFF. The CDR3 coding sequence is TGTGCCAGCAGCCAAGATCCCCTAGCGGGATGGGGTAATGAGCAGTTCTTC.

The V call is TRBV5-5, the J call TRBJ1-3; D unresolved. V was trimmed by 4 bases and J by 2 bases, leaving 10 bases between them. The CDR3 consists of 14 residues. Germline V gene sequence: CDR1 SGHKS, CDR2 YYEKEE (reference sequence). The CDR3 is CASSLGATGNTIYF. CDR3 in DNA: TGTGCCAGCAGCCTGGGAGCGACTGGAAACACCATATATTTT.

This clone was counted a single time. Compared with germline, one end of the junction differs, possibly owing to a read error. The chain carries TRBV5-4 and TRBJ1-1; a possible D gene is TRBD1 (5 bases). The CDR3 is 14 amino acids. Germline loops: CDR1 SGHNT, CDR2 YYREEE (reference sequence). DNA for the CDR3: TGTGCCAGCAGCACAGGTCCGGGTCAGACTGGAGCTTTCTTT. Translating gives CASSTGPGQTGAFF.

This clone was detected a few times. J is TRBJ1-6 and V is TRBV4-3, with 7 bases that match TRBD1. CDR3 length equals 15 residues. CDR1 is LGHNA, CDR2 YSLEER, per germline. J lost 5 bases, V lost 2 bases, and 3 bases had no gene match. The CDR3 reads CASSQNDRDNSPLHF. CDR3 sequence (DNA): TGCGCCAGCAGCCAAAACGACAGGGATAATTCACCCCTCCACTTT.

V usage is TRBV6-5 and J usage is TRBJ1-5, with D perhaps TRBD1 (5 bases). CDR3 size: 13 residues. CDR1 and CDR2 (germline): MNHEY, SVGAGI. Trimming pared 7 bases from V and 3 bases from J, leaving 10 bases between. CDR3 sequence: CASKTGYNQPQHF. CDR3 bases: TGTGCCAGCAAAACAGGCTACAATCAGCCCCAGCATTTT.

The chain links TRBV5-1 to TRBJ1-1, with D possibly matching TRBD1 (5 bases). The CDR3 totals 16 residues. The V and J ends lost 5 bases and 6 bases respectively, with 23 bases between them. The germline V gene has CDR1 SGHRS and CDR2 YFSETQ. In DNA form, the CDR3 reads TGCGCCAGCAGGTTGTATGGAGGGGAATACAGGTCTGAAGCTTTCTTT. Its protein product is CASRLYGGEYRSEAFF.

The chain has TRBV7-9 and TRBJ1-2, with D perhaps matching TRBD1 (6 bases). The CDR3 contains 16 residues. CDR1 is SEHNR and CDR2 is FQNEAQ in the germline V gene (reference sequence). With 5 bases removed from V and 5 bases from J, the gap between germline ends came to 21 bases. The DNA of the CDR3 is TGTGCCAGCAGCCACACCCGACAGGCGTTTGGGTATGGCTACACCTTC. This translates into CASSHTRQAFGYGYTF.

The chain couples TRBV7-6 to TRBJ2-7; 7 bases agree with TRBD1. J was trimmed by 2 bases and V by 6 bases; bases with no gene match: 13. The CDR3 loop spans 16 amino acids. CDR1 and CDR2 (germline): SGHVS, FNYEAQ. CDR3 loop: CASSSLSRDSAYEQYF. The CDR3 nucleotides read TGTGCCAGCAGTTCCCTCTCCCGGGACAGTGCCTACGAGCAGTACTTC.

The rearrangement links TRBV7-6 to TRBJ2-2, with 14 bases aligning to TRBD2. Trimming at V came to 5 bases and at J to 7 bases, leaving 9 bases not matched to a gene. This CDR3 contains 17 residues. Germline V gene data show CDR1 as SGHVS and CDR2 as FNYEAQ. CDR3 sequence: CASSMTSGGAWIGELFF. The CDR3, as DNA: TGTGCCAGCAGCATGACTAGCGGGGGGGCCTGGATCGGGGAGCTGTTTTTT.

The V call is TRBV5-1, the J call TRBJ2-3; D perhaps matches TRBD2 (5 bases). The germline V gene has CDR1 SGHRS and CDR2 YFSETQ. The CDR3 has 16 residues. The V and J ends lost 4 bases and 2 bases respectively, with 17 bases between them. The CDR3 DNA reads as TGCGCCAGCAGCCCCCCGAGGGAGTCTACCACAGATACGCAGTATTTT. This encodes CASSPPRESTTDTQYF.

The chain carries TRBV5-1 and TRBJ1-4, with TRBD1 matching over 7 bases. The V segment lost 4 bases and the J segment 7 bases; nucleotides outside the gene matches: 10. Germline V gene lookup returns CDR1 SGHRS and CDR2 YFSETQ. The CDR3 length is 15 residues. The CDR3 sequence: CASSDRQGSGEKLFF. The DNA for the CDR3 is TGCGCCAGCAGCGACCGACAGGGTTCGGGTGAAAAACTGTTTTTT.

This clone was picked up one time. This chain uses TRBV4-3 with TRBJ1-1; D is ambiguous. The CDR3 has 13 amino acids. Trimming took off 0 bases at V and 7 bases at J, with 9 bases between the two ends. The germline V gene encodes CDR1 LGHNA and CDR2 YSLEER. The CDR3 spells CASSQEGSGEAFF. The CDR3 region has the DNA TGCGCCAGCAGCCAAGAGGGGAGTGGTGAAGCTTTCTTT.

This rearrangement joins TRBV4-2 to TRBJ2-7, with 11 bases aligning to TRBD2. The CDR3 covers 19 residues. CDR1 is LGHNA, CDR2 YNFKEQ, per germline. V lost 5 bases and J lost 1; bases outside the gene matches: 16. The DNA of the CDR3 is TGTGCCAGCAGCGAGCAGACTAGCGGGACCCACTTAGGATCCTACGAGCAGTACTTC. It specifies CASSEQTSGTHLGSYEQYF.

The rearrangement joins TRBV27 to TRBJ2-4, with TRBD2 identical over 7 bases. J lost 3 bases, V lost 8 bases, and 10 bases had no gene match. This CDR3 has 15 amino acids. Per germline, CDR1 MNHEY and CDR2 SMNVEV (reference sequence). Here the CDR3 reads CASQPGGKGKNIQYF. The CDR3 region has the DNA TGTGCCAGCCAGCCGGGGGGTAAGGGCAAAAACATTCAGTACTTC.

In this sample, this clone turned up once. This chain joins TRBV27 and TRBJ1-6; D might be TRBD1 (5 bases). The CDR3 consists of 15 residues. V dropped 5 bases and J dropped 3 bases, with 11 bases sitting between them. The germline gives CDR1 MNHEY, CDR2 SMNVEV (reference sequence). DNA of the CDR3: TGTGCCAGCAGTCTAACCAGGGACTATAATTCACCCCTCCACTTT. Translating gives CASSLTRDYNSPLHF.

This chain uses TRBV9 with TRBJ2-1, with D possibly being TRBD1 (6 bases). V was pared by 0 bases and J by 8 bases, with 18 bases between. The CDR3 is 16 amino acids. Per the germline V gene, CDR1 is SGDLS and CDR2 is YYNGEE. CDR3: CASSVGGLALGYEQFF. Written as DNA, the CDR3 is TGTGCCAGCAGCGTAGGGGGGCTGGCCCTCGGGTATGAGCAGTTCTTC.

This clone was picked up a small number of times. The V and J genes are TRBV5-4 and TRBJ2-3; TRBD2 matches at 11 bases. V was clipped by 0 bases and J by 4 bases; unmatched bases: 10. The length of the CDR3 is 18 residues. Germline CDR1 reads SGHNT; CDR2 reads YYREEE (reference sequence). Here the CDR3 DNA reads TGTGCCAGCAGCTTGGGAGGGACTAGCGGAGGCAACTCAGATACGCAGTATTTT. Residues: CASSLGGTSGGNSDTQYF. The full variable domain, in which reference TRBV5-4 and TRBJ2-3 provide the parts outside the CDR3, is ETGVTQSPTHLIKTRGQQVTLRCSSQSGHNTVSWYQQALGQGPQFIFQYYREEENGRGNFPPRFSGLQFPNYSSELNVNALELDDSALYLCASSLGGTSGGNSDTQYFGPGTRLTVL.

V usage is TRBV29-1 and J usage is TRBJ1-1; TRBD1 matches 7 bases. This CDR3 is 14 amino acids long. With V trimmed by 3 bases and J by 6 bases, 10 bases remained unmatched. CDR1 and CDR2 from the germline V gene are SQVTM and ANQGSEA. The CDR3 DNA sequence: TGCAGCGTTGAGGTCGTAGGGGGCGCATCTGAAGCTTTCTTT. It translates to CSVEVVGGASEAFF.